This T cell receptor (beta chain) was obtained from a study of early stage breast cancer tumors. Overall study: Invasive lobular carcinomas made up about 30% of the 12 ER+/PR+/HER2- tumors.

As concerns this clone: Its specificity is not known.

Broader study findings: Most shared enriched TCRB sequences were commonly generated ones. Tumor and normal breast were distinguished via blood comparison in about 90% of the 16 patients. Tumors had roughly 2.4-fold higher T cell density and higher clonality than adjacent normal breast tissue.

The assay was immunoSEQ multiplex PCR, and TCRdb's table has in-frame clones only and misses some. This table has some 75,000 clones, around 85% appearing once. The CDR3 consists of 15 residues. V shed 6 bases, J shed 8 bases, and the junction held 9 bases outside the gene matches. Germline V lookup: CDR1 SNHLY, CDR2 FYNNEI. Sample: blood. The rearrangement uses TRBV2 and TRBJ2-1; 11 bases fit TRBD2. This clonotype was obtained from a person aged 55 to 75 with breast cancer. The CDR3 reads CASRLLAGAGDEQFF. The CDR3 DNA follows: TGTGCCAGCAGGTTACTAGCGGGGGCCGGCGATGAGCAGTTCTTC.